This entry lists 29 T cell receptor beta chains sequenced from one sample in a study of cytomegalovirus exposure and HLA in healthy donors. The PCR contained 60 Vbeta and 13 Jbeta primers. Clones were sequenced by immunoSEQ multiplex PCR, and TCRdb holds only the in-frame ones, with some missing. The data hold more than 150,000 clones, with less than 80% observed a single time. Material: PBMCs. These receptors were collected from a man younger than 35 in good health and CMV-seronegative.

The chain links TRBV11-1 to TRBJ2-7; TRBD2 matches at 8 bases. The CDR3 is 15 amino acids. Trimming took 1 base from V and 0 from J; bases not matched to a gene: 2. CDR1 SGHAT and CDR2 FQDESV come from the germline V gene (reference sequence). Here the CDR3 reads CASSLGRGASYEQYF. In nucleotides, the CDR3 is TGTGCCAGCAGCTTAGGGCGGGGGGCCTCCTACGAGCAGTACTTC.

The chain combines TRBV5-1 with TRBJ2-7, with 8 positions matching TRBD1. J gave up 5 bases and V 4 bases, and 11 bases lay outside the gene matches. Germline V CDR1 and CDR2: SGHRS, YFSETQ. CDR3 size: 15 residues. This CDR3 is CASSPPNRGMDEQYF. The CDR3 nucleotides are TGCGCCAGCAGCCCCCCGAACAGGGGGATGGACGAGCAGTACTTC. The full variable domain, with the rest looked up from reference TRBV5-1 and TRBJ2-7, is KAGVTQTPRYLIKTRGQQVTLSCSPISGHRSVSWYQQTPGQGLQFLFEYFSETQRNKGNFPGRFSGRQFSNSRSEMNVSTLELGDSALYLCASSPPNRGMDEQYFGPGTRLTVT.

The CDR3 DNA sequence: TGTGCCAGCAGCACTGGGACAGGGGCCAACTACGAGCAGTACTTC. It is translated as CASSTGTGANYEQYF. The chain combines TRBV9 with TRBJ2-7; 10 bases align to TRBD1. V gave up 4 bases and J gave up 3 bases; unmatched junction bases: 7. This CDR3 spans 15 amino acids. Germline lookup yields CDR1 SGDLS and CDR2 YYNGEE.

The chain recombines TRBV19 with TRBJ2-5, with 7 bases fitting TRBD1. The end of the DNA aligns better with TRBJ2-7, so the J call may be wrong. Germline assignment: CDR1 LNHDA and CDR2 SQIVND (reference sequence). The CDR3 spans 15 residues. The CDR3 bases are TGTGCCAGTAGAGGAATCCGGACAGGCTCCTACGAGCAGTACTTC. Translated, it gives CASRGIRTGSYEQYF.

The chain employs TRBV2 and TRBJ2-7; TRBD2 matches 8 bases. CDR1 SNHLY and CDR2 FYNNEI come from the germline V gene. Losses at the gene ends were 5 bases for V and 0 bases for J; bases not matched to a gene: 3. This CDR3 contains 14 residues. In DNA form, the CDR3 reads TGTGCCAGCAGTACCCGGGGGGGCTCCTACGAGCAGTACTTC. This sequence encodes CASSTRGGSYEQYF.

The gene calls are TRBV11-1 and TRBJ1-1, with D perhaps matching TRBD1 (6 bases). This CDR3 region has 15 residues. Looked up from germline, CDR1 is SGHAT and CDR2 is FQDESV (reference sequence). The V end was cut by 6 bases, the J end by 4 bases, with 18 bases between. In DNA form, the CDR3 reads TGTGCCAGCAGGTCACAGGGACGTGAGGGCACTGAAGCTTTCTTT. Protein product: CASRSQGREGTEAFF.

V gene TRBV27 combines with J gene TRBJ2-1, with D tentatively TRBD1 (6 bases). This CDR3 has 14 residues. CDR1 MNHEY and CDR2 SMNVEV come from the germline V gene (reference sequence). V lost 3 bases and J 3 bases, leaving 9 bases between the germline ends. The CDR3 sequence is CASSLRGSYNEQFF. Here the CDR3 DNA reads TGTGCCAGCAGTTTGAGGGGGAGCTACAATGAGCAGTTCTTC.

The gene calls are TRBV28 and TRBJ1-1; D gene ambiguous. The V end was cut by 4 bases, the J end by 0 bases, with 6 bases between. Per germline, CDR1 MDHEN and CDR2 SYDVKM. The CDR3 has 13 amino acids. In nucleotides, the CDR3 is TGTGCCAGCAGTTCACTATTGAACACTGAAGCTTTCTTT. Translated: CASSSLLNTEAFF. The whole variable domain, remainder taken from reference TRBV28 and TRBJ1-1, is DVKVTQSSRYLVKRTGEKVFLECVQDMDHENMFWYRQDPGLGLRLIYFSYDVKMKEKGDIPEGYSVSREKKERFSLILESASTNQTSMYLCASSSLLNTEAFFGQGTRLTVV.

This chain connects TRBV5-1 to TRBJ1-4; the D gene is possibly TRBD1 (5 bases). CDR1 is SGHRS, CDR2 YFSETQ, per germline. The CDR3 covers 15 residues. Between the trimmed V and J ends, which lost 4 bases and 5 bases, there was a span of 15 bases. As DNA, the CDR3 is TGCGCCAGCAGCGGGGGGAGAAGAGGAAATGAAAAACTGTTTTTT. Its translation is CASSGGRRGNEKLFF.

The chain employs TRBV9 and TRBJ2-5; 10 bases align to TRBD2. The trim removed 0 bases at V and 5 bases at J, leaving 4 bases unmatched. The CDR3 contains 15 residues. In germline, CDR1 is SGDLS, CDR2 YYNGEE. The CDR3 loop is CASSVEAGLAETQYF. Written as DNA, the CDR3 is TGTGCCAGCAGCGTAGAGGCGGGACTAGCGGAGACCCAGTACTTC. Drawing the rest from reference TRBV9 and TRBJ2-5, the complete variable domain is DSGVTQTPKHLITATGQRVTLRCSPRSGDLSVYWYQQSLDQGLQFLIQYYNGEERAKGNILERFSAQQFPDLHSELNLSSLELGDSALYFCASSVEAGLAETQYFGPGTRLLVL.

The V gene is TRBV7-9, the J gene TRBJ2-7; D call uncertain. V lost 1 base and J lost 0, with 10 bases in between. Per the germline V gene, CDR1 is SEHNR and CDR2 is FQNEAQ (reference sequence). CDR3 length: 15 residues. This CDR3 reads CASSLGPSSSYEQYF. In nucleotides, the CDR3 is TGTGCCAGCAGCTTAGGGCCCTCTAGCTCCTACGAGCAGTACTTC.

This clone has just one count. The chain carries TRBV6-8 and TRBJ2-1, with 9 bases fitting TRBD2. CDR3 length equals 14 residues. J gave up 6 bases and V 11 bases, and 11 bases lay outside the gene matches. The V gene's germline CDR1 is MNHGY and CDR2 SAAAGT. The CDR3 spells CARAGSGRSNEQFF. The CDR3 DNA reads as TGTGCCCGAGCAGGTAGCGGGAGAAGCAATGAGCAGTTCTTC.

The V gene is TRBV10-3, the J gene TRBJ2-7; 7 nucleotides line up with TRBD1. CDR3 size: 13 residues. Germline assignment: CDR1 ENHRY and CDR2 SYGVKD. Trimming removed 6 bases from V and 4 bases from J; junction bases left unmatched: 6. Here the CDR3 DNA reads TGTGCCATCAGAGCCGGGACAGCTTACGAGCAGTACTTC. Amino acid sequence: CAIRAGTAYEQYF.

The chain employs TRBV27 and TRBJ2-5; 7 positions agree with TRBD1. The J call is in doubt because the DNA end fits TRBJ2-7 better. The CDR3 is made up of 14 amino acids. The V gene's germline CDR1 is MNHEY and CDR2 SMNVEV (reference sequence). The chain's CDR3 is CASSNRDRRGEQYF. CDR3 nucleotides: TGTGCCAGCAGTAACCGGGACAGAAGGGGCGAGCAGTACTTC.

The chain links TRBV10-3 to TRBJ2-1, with 9 bases aligning to TRBD2. In germline, CDR1 is ENHRY, CDR2 SYGVKD. The CDR3 is 15 residues long. V shed 5 bases, J shed 1 base, and the junction held 3 bases outside the gene matches. Written as DNA, the CDR3 is TGTGCCATCAGTATGAGCGGGGGGTCCTACAATGAGCAGTTCTTC. Protein product: CAISMSGGSYNEQFF.

The J gene is TRBJ1-3, the V gene TRBV6-4; the D gene is possibly TRBD1 (6 bases). Germline V CDR1 and CDR2: MRHNA, SNTAGT. Trimming shortened V by 4 bases and J by 4 bases, and 14 bases separated the two germline ends. This CDR3 is 15 amino acids long. This chain's CDR3 is CASSVPRTAGNTIYF. CDR3 bases: TGTGCCAGCAGTGTCCCAAGGACAGCAGGAAACACCATATATTTT.

The chain employs TRBV19 and TRBJ1-5; possibly TRBD1 for D (5 bases). Trimming took off 7 bases at V and 0 bases at J, with 13 bases between the two ends. Germline assignment: CDR1 LNHDA and CDR2 SQIVND (reference sequence). The CDR3 loop spans 15 amino acids. CDR3 residues: CASTGVIGSNQPQHF. The CDR3 nucleotides are TGTGCCAGTACGGGGGTGATCGGTAGCAATCAGCCCCAGCATTTT. Full variable domain (outside the CDR3, taken from reference TRBV19 and TRBJ1-5): DGGITQSPKYLFRKEGQNVTLSCEQNLNHDAMYWYRQDPGQGLRLIYYSQIVNDFQKGDIAEGYSVSREKKESFPLTVTSAQKNPTAFYLCASTGVIGSNQPQHFGDGTRLSIL.

This clone was counted only a few times. The CDR3 sequence: CASSAGQANEKLFF. The DNA for the CDR3 is TGTGCCAGCAGCGCGGGACAGGCCAATGAAAAACTGTTTTTT. The chain couples TRBV7-9 to TRBJ1-4; 8 bases match TRBD1. CDR3 length equals 14 residues. Germline V gene data show CDR1 as SEHNR and CDR2 as FQNEAQ (reference sequence). With V trimmed by 5 bases and J by 5 bases, 4 bases remained unmatched.

Only a few counts were recorded for this clone. The CDR3 reads CASTWGGAAYNEQFF. As DNA, the CDR3 is TGTGCCAGCACCTGGGGGGGGGCCGCCTACAATGAGCAGTTCTTC. The chain couples TRBV5-8 to TRBJ2-1; a possible D gene is TRBD2 (7 bases). Germline V lookup: CDR1 SGHTS, CDR2 YDEGEE. This CDR3 contains 15 residues. V was trimmed by 6 bases and J by 2 bases, leaving 15 bases between them.

The chain combines TRBV15 with TRBJ2-7; D uncertain. Trimming cost V 5 bases and J 2 bases, with 7 bases left between them. CDR3 length: 12 amino acids. Germline assignment: CDR1 LNHNV and CDR2 YYDKDF (reference sequence). The DNA of the CDR3 is TGTGCCACCAGCGGGCAGACCTACGAGCAGTACTTC. It codes for CATSGQTYEQYF. The whole variable domain, remainder taken from reference TRBV15 and TRBJ2-7, is DAMVIQNPRYQVTQFGKPVTLSCSQTLNHNVMYWYQQKSSQAPKLLFHYYDKDFNNEADTPDNFQSRRPNTSFCFLDIRSPGLGDTAMYLCATSGQTYEQYFGPGTRLTVT.

The rearrangement joins TRBV19 to TRBJ2-7; D possibly corresponds to TRBD1 (6 bases). The V end lost 5 bases, the J end lost 4 bases, and 15 bases lay between the germline ends. The CDR3 covers 14 residues. Germline CDR1 reads LNHDA; CDR2 reads SQIVND (reference sequence). The CDR3 coding sequence is TGTGCCAGTAGTGCACAGGGTTCCGGGTACGAGCAGTACTTC. Translation gives CASSAQGSGYEQYF. Drawing the rest from reference TRBV19 and TRBJ2-7, the complete variable domain is DGGITQSPKYLFRKEGQNVTLSCEQNLNHDAMYWYRQDPGQGLRLIYYSQIVNDFQKGDIAEGYSVSREKKESFPLTVTSAQKNPTAFYLCASSAQGSGYEQYFGPGTRLTVT.

The rearrangement uses TRBV6-1 and TRBJ1-1; tentative D call: TRBD1 (5 bases). Germline V gene data show CDR1 as MNHNS and CDR2 as SASEGT. The CDR3 runs to 11 residues. V shed 1 base and J shed 11 bases, with 8 bases lying between them. The CDR3 reads CASSEGGRAFF. As DNA, the CDR3 is TGTGCCAGCAGTGAAGGGGGCCGCGCTTTCTTT.

The chain carries TRBV19 and TRBJ1-1; TRBD1 agrees at 7 bases. Trimming cost V 5 bases and J 8 bases; bases outside gene matches: 5. The length of the CDR3 is 12 residues. CDR1 is LNHDA, CDR2 SQIVND, per germline (reference sequence). Here the CDR3 DNA reads TGTGCCAGTAGTCCTAAGACAGGGGAAGCTTTCTTT. This translates into CASSPKTGEAFF.

The chain recombines TRBV5-1 with TRBJ1-4, with 8 bases matching TRBD1. V lost 4 bases and J lost 3; bases outside the gene matches: 2. The germline gives CDR1 SGHRS, CDR2 YFSETQ. The CDR3 runs 14 residues. Here the CDR3 DNA reads TGCGCCAGCAGCCGGACAGGGTCTAATGAAAAACTGTTTTTT. It codes for CASSRTGSNEKLFF.

This chain joins TRBV28 and TRBJ1-5; 9 bases are shared with TRBD1. V trimming: 6 bases; J trimming: 3 bases; junction bases outside the gene matches: 9. This CDR3 contains 16 residues. From germline, CDR1 is MDHEN and CDR2 SYDVKM. CDR3 sequence: CASREGGQGINQPQHF. The CDR3 DNA is TGTGCCAGCAGGGAGGGGGGACAGGGTATCAATCAGCCCCAGCATTTT.

The chain is built from TRBV6-6 and TRBJ1-1; D is possibly TRBD1 (5 bases). Germline V lookup: CDR1 MNHNY, CDR2 SVGAGI (reference sequence). Trimming cost V 0 bases and J 3 bases, with 8 bases left between them. The CDR3 totals 14 residues. The CDR3 is CASSYSGEDTEAFF. The CDR3 nucleotides read TGTGCCAGCAGTTACTCGGGGGAGGACACTGAAGCTTTCTTT.

This rearrangement joins TRBV21-1 to TRBJ1-2; the table assigns TRBD1, which was not confirmed against the DNA. TRBV21-1 is listed as a pseudogene. The CDR3 has 16 residues. Here the CDR3 reads CASSKKGTGGNYGYTF. The CDR3 DNA follows: TGTGCCAGCAGCAAAAAGGGGACAGGGGGGAACTATGGCTACACCTTC.

V usage is TRBV5-4 and J usage is TRBJ1-4, with D possibly TRBD1 on 5 matching bases. The V gene lost 0 bases and the J gene lost 8 bases, with 8 bases spanning the gap. The CDR3 sequence is 13 residues long. Germline V lookup: CDR1 SGHNT, CDR2 YYREEE (reference sequence). CDR3 nucleotides: TGTGCCAGCAGCTTGGCCGGGGGGGAAAAACTGTTTTTT. The encoded protein is CASSLAGGEKLFF.

The genes are TRBV15 and TRBJ2-5; 7 bases align to TRBD1. V gave up 3 bases and J gave up 0 bases; unmatched junction bases: 1. CDR1 LNHNV and CDR2 YYDKDF come from the germline V gene (reference sequence). CDR3 length: 14 residues. This CDR3 reads CATSRDRNQETQYF. The CDR3 DNA reads as TGTGCCACCAGCAGGGACAGGAACCAAGAGACCCAGTACTTC.